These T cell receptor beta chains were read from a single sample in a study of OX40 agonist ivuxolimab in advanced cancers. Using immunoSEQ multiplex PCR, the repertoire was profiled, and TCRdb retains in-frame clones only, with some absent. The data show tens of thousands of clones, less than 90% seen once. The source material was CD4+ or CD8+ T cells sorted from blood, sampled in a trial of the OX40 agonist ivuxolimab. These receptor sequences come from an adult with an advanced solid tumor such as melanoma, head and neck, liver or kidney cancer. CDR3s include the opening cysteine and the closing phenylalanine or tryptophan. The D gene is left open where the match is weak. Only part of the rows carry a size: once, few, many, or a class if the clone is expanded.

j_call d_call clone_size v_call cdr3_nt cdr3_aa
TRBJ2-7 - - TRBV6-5 TGTGCCAGCGCCCCCGGCGGGTACGCTTACTACGAGCAGTACTTC CASAPGGYAYYEQYF
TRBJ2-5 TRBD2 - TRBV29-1 TGCAGCGTTGGTACTAGCGGGGGGGTGGAGACCCAGTACTTC CSVGTSGGVETQYF
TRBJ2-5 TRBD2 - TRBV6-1 TGTGCCAGCAGTCCTCTAGCGGGGGCCGAGGAGACCCAGTACTTC CASSPLAGAEETQYF
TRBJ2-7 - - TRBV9 TGTGCCAGCAGCGTAGCTCCGGACTACTCCTACGAGCAGTACTTC CASSVAPDYSYEQYF
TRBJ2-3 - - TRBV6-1 TGTGCCAGCAGTCACGGGGATAACAGGGATACGCAGTATTTT CASSHGDNRDTQYF
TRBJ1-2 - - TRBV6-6 TGTGCCAGCAGTATTAAACCGGAAAACTATGGCTACACCTTC CASSIKPENYGYTF
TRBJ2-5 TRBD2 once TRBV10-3 TGTGCCATCAGGCAGACTAGCGGACAAGAGACCCAGTACTTC CAIRQTSGQETQYF
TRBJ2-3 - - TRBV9 TGTGCCAGCAGCGTAGCGGGCAGGGCCGCGGGAGATACGCAGTATTTT CASSVAGRAAGDTQYF
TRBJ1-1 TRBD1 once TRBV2 TGTGCCAGCCGGACAGGCCAAAAGACTGAAGCTTTCTTT CASRTGQKTEAFF
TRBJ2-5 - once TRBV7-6 TGTGCCAGCAGCCCAGGTGGGGGGCAGACCCAGTACTTC CASSPGGGQTQYF
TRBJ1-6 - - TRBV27 TGTGCCAGCAGTTCGGGACAAAGGGGGTTCCGGTCACCCCTCCACTTT CASSSGQRGFRSPLHF
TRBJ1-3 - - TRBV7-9 TGTGCCAGCAGCTTAGTCGGGGGAAACACCATATATTTT CASSLVGGNTIYF
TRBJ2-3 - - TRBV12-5 TGTGCTAGTGGTGCTCCAGATACGCAGTATTTT CASGAPDTQYF
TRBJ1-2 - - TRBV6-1 TGTGCCAGCAGTGAATCAGGGACTAACTATGGCTACACCTTC CASSESGTNYGYTF
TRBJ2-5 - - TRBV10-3 TGTGCCATGGGTGGGGGCGCCAAAGAGACCCAGTACTTC CAMGGGAKETQYF
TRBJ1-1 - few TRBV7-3 TGTGCCAGCAGCGGAGATTTCCAGAACACTGAAGCTTTCTTT CASSGDFQNTEAFF
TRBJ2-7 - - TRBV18 TGTGCCAGCTCACTTGCGGGATCTAGTAGTGGGTACGAGCAGTACTTC CASSLAGSSSGYEQYF
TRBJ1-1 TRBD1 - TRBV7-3 TGTGCCAGCAGCCCGCCGCCCGGACAGGGTAGGGAGAACACTGAAGCTTTCTTT CASSPPPGQGRENTEAFF
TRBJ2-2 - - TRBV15 TGTGCCACCAGCGGGGGTACGAGGGCGGGGGAGCTGTTTTTT CATSGGTRAGELFF
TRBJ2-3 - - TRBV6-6 TGTGCCAGCCGCGCAGGGGGGAGGGATACGCAGTATTTT CASRAGGRDTQYF
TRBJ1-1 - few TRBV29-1 TGCAGCGTTGATCAGCAGGGCACTGAAGCTTTCTTT CSVDQQGTEAFF
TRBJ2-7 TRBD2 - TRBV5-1 TGCGCCAGCAGCTTGGCTCTAGCGGGGGGGCGCAACGAGCAGTACTTC CASSLALAGGRNEQYF
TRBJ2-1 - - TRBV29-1 TGCAGGGGGGGATCCTACAATGAGCAGTTCTTC CRGGSYNEQFF
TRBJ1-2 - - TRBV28 TGTGCCAGCAGTTTGGGCGCAGGAGCGGGCTACACCTTC CASSLGAGAGYTF
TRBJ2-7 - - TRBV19 TGTGCCAGTAGTATTAACAGGGAGACCTACGAGCAGTACTTC CASSINRETYEQYF
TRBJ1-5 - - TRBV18 TGTGCCAGCTCACCGACTGGAGCAAATCAGCCCCAGCATTTT CASSPTGANQPQHF
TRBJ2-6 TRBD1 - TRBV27 TGTGCCAGCAGTTCGACAGGGACCGAACCGAAATACTCTGGGGCCAACGTCCTGACTTTC CASSSTGTEPKYSGANVLTF
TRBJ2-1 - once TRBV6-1 TGTGCCAGCAGTGAAGCGCTGGGGACTGGCTCCAATGAGCAGTTCTTC CASSEALGTGSNEQFF
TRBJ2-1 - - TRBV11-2 TGTGCCAGCAGCTTCGACTATCCCAATGAGCAGTTCTTC CASSFDYPNEQFF
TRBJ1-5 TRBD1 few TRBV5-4 TGTGCCAGCAGCTTCTACGGACAGGGGCCGAGCAATCAGCCCCAGCATTTT CASSFYGQGPSNQPQHF
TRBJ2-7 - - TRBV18 TGTGCCAGCTCACCCGGAGGGACCTCCTACGAGCAGTACTTC CASSPGGTSYEQYF
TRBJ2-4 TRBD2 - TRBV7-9 TGTGCCAGCAGCTTCATACTAGCGGGGGGAGGGTCCAAAAACATTCAGTACTTC CASSFILAGGGSKNIQYF
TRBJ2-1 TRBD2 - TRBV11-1 TGTGCCAGCACCGGACTAGCGGGGGGCAATGAGCAGTTCTTC CASTGLAGGNEQFF
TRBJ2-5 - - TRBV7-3 TGTGCCAGCAGCTTTGGGACAAAAGAGACCCAGTACTTC CASSFGTKETQYF
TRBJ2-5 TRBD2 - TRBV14 TGTGCCAGCAGCCAAGCACTAGCGGGGGGTGAGACCCAGTACTTC CASSQALAGGETQYF
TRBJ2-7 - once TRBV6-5 TGTGCCAGCAGTCCGACCCGAGTATCTGCTTACGAGCAGTACTTC CASSPTRVSAYEQYF
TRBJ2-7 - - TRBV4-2 TGTGCCAGCAGCCAAGATGCGACCGGGACTCTTATTTACGAGCAGTACTTC CASSQDATGTLIYEQYF
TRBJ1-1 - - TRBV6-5 TGTGCCAGCAGTTACTCTCGGGGAGGGTTCACTGAAGCTTTCTTT CASSYSRGGFTEAFF
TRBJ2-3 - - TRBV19 TGTGCCAGTAGTATAAGTACAGATACGCAGTATTTT CASSISTDTQYF
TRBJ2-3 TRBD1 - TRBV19 TGTGCCACTAAAGGCAGGGGGCCGGTAGATACGCAGTATTTT CATKGRGPVDTQYF
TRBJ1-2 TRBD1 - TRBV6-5 TGTGCCAGCAGTATGGACAGGGACACCTATGGCTACACCTTC CASSMDRDTYGYTF
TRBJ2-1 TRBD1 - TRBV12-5 TGTGCTAGTGGACCCGGGACAGTAAACAATGAGCAGTTCTTC CASGPGTVNNEQFF
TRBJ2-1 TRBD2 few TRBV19 TGTGCCAGTACCCTACTAGCGGGGGGGTACAATGAGCAGTTCTTC CASTLLAGGYNEQFF
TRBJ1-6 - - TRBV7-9 TGTGCCAGCAGCCCGCAAGGGGGGATTAATTCACCCCTCCACTTT CASSPQGGINSPLHF
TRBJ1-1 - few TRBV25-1 TGTGCCAGCAGTGAACACAGCATGAACACTGAAGCTTTCTTT CASSEHSMNTEAFF
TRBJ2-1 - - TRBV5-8 TGTGCCAGCAGCTTGGAGGGGGCCCCGGGGGGTGAGCAGTTCTTC CASSLEGAPGGEQFF
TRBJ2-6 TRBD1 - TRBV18 TGTGCCAGCTCCCGCGCCTTAGGGGGCTACTCTGGGGCCAACGTCCTGACTTTC CASSRALGGYSGANVLTF
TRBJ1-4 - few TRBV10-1 TGCGCCAGCAGAAGACAGATGCATGAAAAACTGTTTTTT CASRRQMHEKLFF
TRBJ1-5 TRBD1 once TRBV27 TGTGCCAGCAGTTTATCGTGGACAGGACATCAGCCCCAGCATTTT CASSLSWTGHQPQHF
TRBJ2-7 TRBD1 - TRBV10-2 TGCGCCAGCAGTGAGCGACAGGGGAGGTACGAGCAGTACTTC CASSERQGRYEQYF
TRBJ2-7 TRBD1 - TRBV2 TGTGCCAGCAACTGGGACAGGGCCGAACAGTACTTC CASNWDRAEQYF
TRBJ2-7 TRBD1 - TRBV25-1 TGTGCCAGCAGTGAACCACCGGGACAGGGTTTTTATAGGCAGTACTTC CASSEPPGQGFYRQYF
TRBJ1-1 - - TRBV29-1 TGCAGCGTTGAGCGAGAAGTTGAAGCTTTCTTT CSVEREVEAFF
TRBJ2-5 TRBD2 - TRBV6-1 TGTGCCAGCAACAGACTAGCGGGGGAGCAAGAGACCCAGTACTTC CASNRLAGEQETQYF
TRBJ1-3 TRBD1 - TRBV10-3 TGTGCCATCAGTCGACAGGGGAACCTAAACACCATATATTTT CAISRQGNLNTIYF